This note documents a single T cell receptor (beta chain) sequence. The record originates from a study of blood T cell repertoires in COVID-19. The CDR3 loop spans 15 amino acids. The V and J ends lost 6 bases and 5 bases, in that order; junction bases with no gene match: 11. Per germline, CDR1 MDHEN and CDR2 SYDVKM. Authors' processing steps: Nucleated cell counts were estimated from reference gene primer amplification. TCRdb keeps only in-frame clones here, not all; method: immunoSEQ multiplex PCR. The DNA gave D and trimming, while V, J and clone size come from that table. The data hold fewer than 200,000 clones, with 76% observed a single time.

The V call is TRBV28, the J call TRBJ2-7; 9 bases align to TRBD1. The TCR comes from a woman aged 45-65 years with active or convalescent COVID-19. Sequenced sample: peripheral blood. The CDR3 sequence: CASSSRTGVVNEQYF. The CDR3 DNA sequence: TGTGCCAGCAGCTCCCGGACAGGGGTAGTCAACGAGCAGTACTTC. Together with reference TRBV28 and TRBJ2-7, the CDR3 gives the full variable domain: DVKVTQSSRYLVKRTGEKVFLECVQDMDHENMFWYRQDPGLGLRLIYFSYDVKMKEKGDIPEGYSVSREKKERFSLILESASTNQTSMYLCASSSRTGVVNEQYFGPGTRLTVT.